This is a list of T cell receptor beta chains from one sample in a study of T cell repertoires in cytomegalovirus infection. These receptors lack a known antigen. TCRdb ran MiXCR on the reads and lists one entry per CDR3 protein. The sample lists about 130,000 distinct CDR3 sequences, roughly a quarter occurring once. The sample consisted of PBMCs, sequenced either directly or after in vitro stimulation (not recorded which). The receptors were sampled from a human donor in good health (CMV status not recorded). Some clones in this sample may be carry-over from other donors' samples. Both conserved end residues are part of each CDR3. D genes are given only for firm matches. Not all rows give a size; the values are once, few, many and, for expanded clones, a class.

abundance,j_gene,d_gene,v_gene,len,CDR3nt,CDR3aa
NA,TRBJ1-1,NA,TRBV5-4,14,TGTGCCAGCAGCTTGGGACGGCTGAGAACTGAAGCTTTCTTT,CASSLGRLRTEAFF
few,TRBJ1-1,NA,TRBV12-3/TRBV12-4,13,TGTGCCAGCAGTTCGGGGGCAACTGCTGAAGCTTTCTTT,CASSSGATAEAFF
many,TRBJ2-1,TRBD2,TRBV7-2,16,TGTGCCAGCAGCTTAGCGGCCGGGACTAGCTCCAATGAGCAGTTCTTC,CASSLAAGTSSNEQFF
few,TRBJ2-5,NA,TRBV7-2,14,TGTGCCAGCAGCTTTGGACTGCCCCAAGAGACCCAGTACTTC,CASSFGLPQETQYF
NA,TRBJ1-5,NA,TRBV4-1,14,TGCGCCAGCAGCCCAGTCCGCAGCGACCAGCCCCAGCATTTT,CASSPVRSDQPQHF
few,TRBJ2-3,NA,TRBV27,16,TGTGCCAGCAGTTTATCAACCCCCGAAGCAGGAGATACGCAGTATTTT,CASSLSTPEAGDTQYF
NA,TRBJ2-1,TRBD2,TRBV10-3,14,TGTGCCATCAACCAGCGGGAGTCCTACAATGAGCAGTTCTTC,CAINQRESYNEQFF
few,TRBJ1-1,NA,TRBV28,15,TGTGCCAGCAGTTTAGCCGGGGCGAAAAGCACTGAAGCTTTCTTT,CASSLAGAKSTEAFF
NA,TRBJ1-2,NA,TRBV2,13,TGTGCCAGCAGTGAGGAGACTAACTATGGCTACACCTTC,CASSEETNYGYTF
NA,TRBJ2-5,NA,TRBV29-1,12,TGCAGCATGGGCGGTGAACAAGAGACCCAGTACTTC,CSMGGEQETQYF
many,TRBJ1-1,NA,TRBV7-2,14,TGTGCCAGCAGCCTACAGGGATCGGACACTGAAGCTTTCTTT,CASSLQGSDTEAFF
few,TRBJ2-1,NA,TRBV12-5,11,TGTGCTAGTGGGATACTAGGTAGACAGTTCTTC,CASGILGRQFF
NA,TRBJ2-7,NA,TRBV5-5,13,TGTGCCAGCAGCCCGGTGTTCGGAGGGGAGCAGTACTTC,CASSPVFGGEQYF
NA,TRBJ2-1,NA,TRBV19,13,TGTGCCAGTAGTATAACGGTATACAATGAGCAGTTCTTC,CASSITVYNEQFF
many,TRBJ2-3,TRBD2,TRBV7-2,20,TGTGCCAGCAGCTTAGAGATTAGGGCCCGGAGACTAGCCAACACAGATACGCAGTATTTT,CASSLEIRARRLANTDTQYF
NA,TRBJ2-3,TRBD1,TRBV6-2/TRBV6-3,16,TGTGCCAGCAGTTACCTGGCCGACAGGGTTCCAGATACGCAGTATTTT,CASSYLADRVPDTQYF
many,TRBJ1-2,TRBD1,TRBV7-2,15,TGTGCCAGCAGCTTAGAGTTCGCGGACAGGGTGGGCTACACCTTC,CASSLEFADRVGYTF
NA,TRBJ1-1,NA,TRBV7-2,15,TGTGCCAGCAGCTTAGTCACAGGCCTGAACACTGAAGCTTTCTTT,CASSLVTGLNTEAFF
NA,TRBJ2-7,NA,TRBV29-1,10,TGCAGCGTCAAGGGCCACGAGCAGTACTTC,CSVKGHEQYF
NA,TRBJ2-5,NA,TRBV27,13,TGTGCCAGCGGACCGTTTGCCCAAGAGACCCAGTACTTC,CASGPFAQETQYF
few,TRBJ1-1,TRBD1,TRBV9,14,TGTGCCAGCAGCTCCCGGACAGGCCTAGGGGGAGCTTTCTTT,CASSSRTGLGGAFF
NA,TRBJ1-6,NA,TRBV15,13,TGTGCCACCAGCACTAACAAGGTTTCACCCCTCCACTTT,CATSTNKVSPLHF
few,TRBJ2-1,TRBD1,TRBV4-1,17,TGCGCCAGCAGCCAAGACAGGGGGAGTAGCTCCTACAATGAGCAGTTCTTC,CASSQDRGSSSYNEQFF
few,TRBJ2-5,TRBD2,TRBV11-3,16,TGTGCCAGCAGCTTAGATAGCGGGAGGAACCAAGAGACCCAGTACTTC,CASSLDSGRNQETQYF
NA,TRBJ1-1,NA,TRBV29-1,14,TGCAGCGTTGCCCGGTTTGGATTGTACACTGAAGCTTTCTTT,CSVARFGLYTEAFF